This T cell receptor (beta chain) was recorded in a study of blood T cells in healthy people across ages (dated by TCRdb to 2015 to 2017). Background on the whole study: In model experiments, template switching captured about one uniquely barcoded TCR beta cDNA molecule for every two T cells. The donors were split into four age groups: young (average about 16 years), middle-aged (39), aged (approximately 59) and long-lived (approximately 89). To track age-related changes in TCR beta repertoire diversity, the study relied on deep sequencing normalized with unique cDNA molecular identifiers. Donors of different ages were randomly distributed across sequencing lanes to avoid experimental bias. Using the same blood draw, the study looked at two additional independent replicas of 1 million unique cDNA reads for two donors, one aged 18 to 29 and the other aged 80 or older. What the authors observed across the whole study: Observed TCR beta diversity correlated strongly with the percentage of naive T cells measured by flow cytometry. Because the CMV infection status of the donors was unknown, age-related changes in expanded clonotypes may potentially have been confounded. Conclusive comparison of naive and antigen-experienced compartments was prevented by the profiling of bulk unsorted PBMCs. Compared with the aged group, more naive CD4+ T cells, fewer expanded clones and increased TCR diversity were shown by the long-lived group, suggesting age selection. Estimates of total diversity based on one million sequenced T cells were considered lower bounds and underestimates. Observed TCR beta diversity per million T cells fell roughly linearly with age, and a significant reduction was already apparent by age around 39.

Here V drops 3 bases and J drops 4 bases, and the junction holds 19 bases not matched to any gene. The CDR3 runs 18 residues from the cysteine to the phenylalanine. Solely the CDR3 DNA is kept, with 54 bases framed from the first base. Taken from the germline V gene, the CDR1 and CDR2 loops are SQVTM and ANQGSEA. This clonotype was picked up a small number of times. Its binding antigen is unknown. No much larger clone is present one base from it, and per-base qualities are unavailable. Library generation was performed with 5' RACE. The instrument was an Illumina HiSeq 2500. A second about 7 to 11 cycle PCR used a sample-barcoded 5' primer and a J-beta primer mix. A unique molecular identifier was introduced onto each TCR beta cDNA molecule by a template-switch 5' adaptor carrying 12 random nucleotides. At least 2.5 million CDR3-containing paired-end reads were obtained from each sample. The Mint cDNA synthesis kit, primed by a TRBC-specific oligonucleotide, was used to synthesize first-strand cDNA from all RNA. After uracil-DNA glycosylase treatment, a first 18-cycle PCR used universal primers M1SS and BC2_uni_R on all cDNA. In the source study's methods: For normalization, 1 million high-quality reads were randomly selected from each sample, with every read carrying a distinct molecular identifier. Instead of being binned into consensus sequences, reads that shared molecular identifiers were thrown out. MiTCR, set to a Q25 quality threshold and the strictest error-elimination algorithm, was used for CDR3 identification, clonotype clustering and error correction. A nonparametric unseen species model with Euler transformation was used to estimate a lower bound on total TCR beta diversity. TCRdb handled the public reads itself, with Q25 trimming in fastp and clone calling in MiXCR, and kept productive beta chains. Each record represents a unique CDR3 protein, reported with the most common genes and DNA among its rows. It is TCRdb's table, rather than the study itself, that gives the V and J calls and clone size. This sample comprises some 1.5 million distinct CDR3 sequences, over 25% of them detected only once. The ten largest clones add up to about 8% of the sample.

The roughly 39 donors, aged 6 to 90 years, were systemically healthy Caucasian individuals from Russia. Each donor gave roughly 9 milliliters of peripheral blood, drawn into EDTA-treated Vacutainer tubes. Ficoll-Paque density-gradient centrifugation was used to isolate PBMCs, with at least 7 million obtained per sample. Trizol reagent was used to extract total RNA from the PBMCs, yielding at least 5 micrograms per sample. Naive CD45RAhigh/CD27high T cell percentages were measured by flow cytometry on a PBMC aliquot from every donor. This receptor chain uses TRBV29-1 and TRBJ2-3, with 7 bases aligning to TRBD1. The sample comprised blood. This TCR was recovered from a woman aged 25 to 45 in good health. The DNA is as follows: TGCAGCGTTGAGGAGGAGGTAGGGACAGTAAGTCTTGCAGATACGCAGTATTTT. This codes for CSVEEEVGTVSLADTQYF.